This TCR beta chain was documented in a study of blood T cell repertoires in COVID-19. Participant-reported clinical history was the basis for cohort assignment. This CDR3 has 16 residues. After removal of 4 bases from V and 6 bases from J, the junction contained 10 bases not matched to a gene. The germline CDR1 and CDR2 sequences are SGHNT and YYREEE (reference sequence). Per the authors' pipeline: The authors estimated nucleated cell counts from reference gene primer amplification. TCRdb's copy holds only in-frame clones and misses some; the assay was immunoSEQ multiplex PCR. The V and J calls and the clone size are those of that table, but D and trimming were determined from the DNA. The data show roughly 250,000 clones, approximately 86% seen once.

Sequenced material: PBMCs or T cells enriched from blood (not recorded which). V and J are TRBV5-4 and TRBJ1-6; 7 bases are a match to TRBD1. The clonotype comes from a woman between 50 and 59 years old who had recovered from COVID-19. The CDR3 nucleotides are TGTGCCAGCAGCACGGGACAGCAGGGCGTTAATTCACCCCTCCACTTT. Its protein is CASSTGQQGVNSPLHF.